This T cell receptor (beta chain) was recorded in a study of T cells in Graves' hyperthyroidism and ophthalmopathy. V was clipped by 8 bases and J by 7 bases; unmatched bases: 0. The CDR3 loop spans 13 amino acids. The germline V gene has CDR1 SGHNT and CDR2 YENEEA. Uncontrolled infection, other autoimmune disease, pregnancy or lactation led to exclusion. Using RNA transcripts as the source, TCR beta CDR3 regions were amplified. The HTBI primer set was used in a first-round RT-PCR of the TCR CDR3. Each CDR3 protein gets one entry after TCRdb re-called the multiplex PCR reads with MiXCR. The sample records 300,000 or so distinct CDR3 sequences, 15% to 20% being singletons.

The sequenced material came from blood. The sequence was obtained from a man aged 30 to 39 with Graves' hyperthyroidism. The J gene is TRBJ2-1, the V gene TRBV11-3, with 15 bases fitting TRBD2. CDR3 region: CASGTSGRNEQFF. For the CDR3, the DNA is TGTGCCAGCGGGACTAGCGGGAGGAATGAGCAGTTCTTC.